The clone carrying this T cell receptor beta chain has just one count. The J segment lost 9 bases and the V segment lost 5 bases, leaving 8 bases of the junction unmatched. CDR3 length: 13 amino acids. Germline V lookup: CDR1 SGHTA, CDR2 FQGTGA. Sequencing was performed with immunoSEQ multiplex PCR; in TCRdb, only in-frame clones are kept and a portion is missing. The sample carries approximately 240,000 clones, about 90% recorded once. This specimen belongs to a study of blood T cell repertoires in COVID-19. This receptor was taken from a man aged 30 to 45 with COVID-19, enrolled during active disease. V gene TRBV7-3 combines with J gene TRBJ2-3; 7 nucleotides agree with TRBD2. The material sequenced was peripheral blood. CDR3 DNA: TGTGCCAGCAGCCCCTCTTCTAGCGGAACGCAGTATTTT. It encodes CASSPSSSGTQYF.